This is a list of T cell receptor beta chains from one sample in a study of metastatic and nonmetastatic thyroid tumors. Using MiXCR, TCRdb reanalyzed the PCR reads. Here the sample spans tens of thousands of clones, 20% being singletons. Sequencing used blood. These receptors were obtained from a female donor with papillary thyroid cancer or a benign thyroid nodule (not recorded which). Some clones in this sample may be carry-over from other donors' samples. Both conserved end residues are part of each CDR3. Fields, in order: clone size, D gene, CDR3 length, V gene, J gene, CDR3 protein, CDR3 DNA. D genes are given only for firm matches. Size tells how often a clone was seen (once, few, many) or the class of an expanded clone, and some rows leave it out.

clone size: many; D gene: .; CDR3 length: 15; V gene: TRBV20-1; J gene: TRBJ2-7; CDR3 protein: CSARAAIYISYEQYF; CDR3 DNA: TGCAGTGCTAGAGCAGCAATCTACATAAGTTACGAGCAGTACTTC
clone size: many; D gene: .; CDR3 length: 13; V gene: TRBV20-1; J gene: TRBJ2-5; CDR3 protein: CSATLGEQETQYF; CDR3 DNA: TGCAGTGCTACTCTGGGGGAACAAGAGACCCAGTACTTC
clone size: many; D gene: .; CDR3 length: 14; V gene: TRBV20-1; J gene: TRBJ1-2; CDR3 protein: CSARVEGGNWGYTF; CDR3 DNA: TGCAGTGCTAGAGTGGAGGGGGGGAATTGGGGCTACACCTTC
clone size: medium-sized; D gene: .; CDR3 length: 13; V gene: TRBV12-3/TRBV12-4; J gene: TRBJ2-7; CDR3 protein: CASSLVGSYEQYF; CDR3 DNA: TGTGCCAGCAGTTTAGTGGGCAGCTACGAGCAGTACTTC
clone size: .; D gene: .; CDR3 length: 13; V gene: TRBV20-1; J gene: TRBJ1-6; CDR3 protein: CSASQQESSPVVF; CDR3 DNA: TGCAGTGCTTCCCAACAGGAATCCTCACCAGTCGTCTTT
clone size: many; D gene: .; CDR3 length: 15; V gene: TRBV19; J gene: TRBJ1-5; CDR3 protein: CASSIVGKGDQPQHF; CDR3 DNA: TGTGCCAGTAGTATAGTGGGTAAAGGAGATCAGCCCCAGCATTTT
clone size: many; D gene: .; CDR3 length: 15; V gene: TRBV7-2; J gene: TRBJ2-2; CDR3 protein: CASSLDGLGTGELFF; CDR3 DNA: TGTGCCAGCAGCTTAGACGGTCTCGGGACCGGGGAGCTGTTTTTT
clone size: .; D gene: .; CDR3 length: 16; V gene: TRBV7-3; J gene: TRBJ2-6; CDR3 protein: CASSSIIGGGANVLTF; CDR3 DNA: TGTGCCAGCAGCTCAATCATAGGAGGCGGGGCCAACGTCCTGACTTTC
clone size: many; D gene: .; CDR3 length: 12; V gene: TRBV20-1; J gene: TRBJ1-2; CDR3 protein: CSAPSTQQGYTF; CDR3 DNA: TGCAGTGCTCCGTCGACCCAGCAAGGCTACACCTTC
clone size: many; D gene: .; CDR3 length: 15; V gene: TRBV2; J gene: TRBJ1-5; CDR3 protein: CASSELAGTNQPQHF; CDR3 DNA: TGTGCCAGCAGTGAATTGGCAGGGACTAATCAGCCCCAGCATTTT
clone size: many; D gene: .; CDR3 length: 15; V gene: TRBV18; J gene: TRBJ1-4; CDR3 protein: CASSPEVVRGGKLFF; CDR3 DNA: TGTGCCAGCTCACCGGAAGTCGTCAGGGGCGGAAAACTGTTTTTT
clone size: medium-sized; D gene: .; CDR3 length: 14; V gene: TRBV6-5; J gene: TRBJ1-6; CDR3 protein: CASSYTSGSSPLHF; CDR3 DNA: TGTGCCAGCAGTTACACTTCGGGGAGTTCACCCCTCCACTTT
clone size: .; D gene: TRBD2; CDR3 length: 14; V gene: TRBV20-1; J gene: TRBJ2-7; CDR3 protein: CSASVPGGPGEQYF; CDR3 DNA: TGCAGTGCTAGTGTACCGGGGGGGCCTGGGGAGCAGTACTTC
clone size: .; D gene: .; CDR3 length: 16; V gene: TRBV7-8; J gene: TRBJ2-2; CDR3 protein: CASSLVRDTGTGELFF; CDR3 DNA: TGTGCCAGCAGCTTAGTAAGGGACACGGGCACCGGGGAGCTGTTTTTT